These 7 T cell receptor beta chains originate from one sample sequenced in a study of graft-versus-host responses after intestinal transplantation. Sequencing used immunoSEQ multiplex PCR; TCRdb keeps in-frame clones, though not all of them. This sample carries approximately 120,000 clones, just over 90% of them seen once, and the ten largest clones take about 0.16%. These receptors' antigens are unknown. The source material was unstimulated CD4+ T cells sorted from spleen or lymph node cells, sampled before intestinal transplant. The source of these receptors is a human donor who received an intestinal transplant.

This chain uses TRBV4-1 with TRBJ2-5; D possibly corresponds to TRBD1 (6 bases). Trimming shortened V by 3 bases and J by 4 bases, and 9 bases separated the two germline ends. CDR3 size: 13 residues. Germline values: CDR1 MGHRA, CDR2 YSYEKL. The CDR3 region has the DNA TGCGCCAGCAGCCACGAACAGGGAGAGACCCAGTACTTC. Protein: CASSHEQGETQYF.

This clone was seen only once. The chain recombines TRBV5-1 with TRBJ2-3; 13 bases line up with TRBD2. The germline CDR1 and CDR2 sequences are SGHRS and YFSETQ. V lost 3 bases to trimming and J lost 2 bases; unmatched junction nucleotides: 3. The CDR3 loop spans 16 amino acids. The chain's CDR3 is CASSSGLAGPTDTQYF. The CDR3 coding sequence is TGCGCCAGCAGCTCGGGACTAGCGGGACCCACAGATACGCAGTATTTT.

The rearrangement joins TRBV2 to TRBJ2-3; no clear D. Germline V lookup: CDR1 SNHLY, CDR2 FYNNEI. Between the trimmed V and J ends, which lost 6 bases and 0 bases, there was a span of 10 bases. This CDR3 has 14 amino acids. CDR3 sequence reads: CASSRTASTDTQYF. The CDR3 nucleotides are TGTGCCAGCAGCAGGACGGCTAGCACAGATACGCAGTATTTT.

The V and J genes are TRBV5-6 and TRBJ1-1; no reliable D call. V was trimmed by 4 bases and J by 3 bases, leaving 10 bases between them. Germline CDR1 is SGHDT and CDR2 is YYEEEE. This CDR3 spans 13 amino acids. CDR3 coding DNA: TGTGCCAGCAGCCCTCTGTGGGACACTGAAGCTTTCTTT. As protein: CASSPLWDTEAFF.

This chain uses TRBV21-1 with TRBJ2-7; the table's D call TRBD2 went unverified against the DNA. TRBV21-1 is marked as a pseudogene. This CDR3 region has 19 residues. CDR3 amino acids: CASSSTSPAEGRRSLEQYF. CDR3 sequence (DNA): TGTGCCAGCAGCAGTACGAGTCCCGCGGAGGGCAGGCGCTCCCTCGAGCAGTACTTC.

The rearrangement joins TRBV27 to TRBJ2-3; no definite D call. The CDR3 runs 14 residues. The V gene lost 2 bases and the J gene lost 5 bases, with 11 bases spanning the gap. The germline V gene has CDR1 MNHEY and CDR2 SMNVEV (reference sequence). CDR3 DNA sequence: TGTGCCAGCAGTTTACGGACGGGTCGAGATACGCAGTATTTT. Protein sequence: CASSLRTGRDTQYF.

CDR3 nucleotide sequence: TGTGCCAGCAGACGGGACGACACAGATACGCAGTATTTT. Translating gives CASRRDDTDTQYF. The chain is built from TRBV7-8 and TRBJ2-3, with D perhaps given as TRBD1 or TRBD2 (5 bases each). The CDR3 is 13 residues long. The germline V gene encodes CDR1 SGHVS and CDR2 FQNEAQ. Between the trimmed V and J ends, which lost 6 bases and 2 bases, there was a span of 9 bases.